The next 17 T cell receptor beta chains were all read from a single sample in a study of blood T cell repertoires in COVID-19. Clones were read by immunoSEQ multiplex PCR, and TCRdb kept only the in-frame ones, dropping some. The data show tens of thousands of clones, more than 70% seen once. What was sequenced was peripheral blood. All receptors derive from a woman aged 65 to 85 with acute or convalescent COVID-19.

This chain connects TRBV5-1 to TRBJ1-1; D is ambiguous. Germline lookup yields CDR1 SGHRS and CDR2 YFSETQ. This CDR3 region has 14 residues. The V gene lost 4 bases and the J gene lost 1 base, with 11 bases spanning the gap. CDR3 protein: CASSPPNTNTEAFF. The CDR3 coding sequence is TGCGCCAGCAGCCCACCCAACACGAACACTGAAGCTTTCTTT.

The sample holds one count of this clone. The genes are TRBV2 and TRBJ1-3, with D perhaps matching TRBD1 (6 bases). Per germline, CDR1 SNHLY and CDR2 FYNNEI. Between the trimmed V and J ends, which lost 6 bases and 4 bases, there was a span of 16 bases. The CDR3 is 15 amino acids. The CDR3 DNA reads TGTGCCAGCAGACAAGGGGGGGCTGGAGGAAACACCATATATTTT. This codes for CASRQGGAGGNTIYF.

This chain uses TRBV10-3 with TRBJ1-2, with a possible D match to TRBD1 (6 bases). The germline gives CDR1 ENHRY, CDR2 SYGVKD. The CDR3 has 14 residues. With 0 bases removed from V and 5 bases from J, the gap between germline ends came to 10 bases. The CDR3 coding sequence is TGTGCCATCAGTGAGTCGGGGGACACTTATGGCTACACCTTC. This translates into CAISESGDTYGYTF.

The chain uses TRBV7-2 and TRBJ1-3, with D tentatively TRBD1 (6 bases). CDR1 and CDR2 (germline): SGHTA, FQGNSA. The CDR3 length is 14 residues. With 1 base removed from V and 2 bases from J, the gap between germline ends came to 6 bases. The CDR3 region is CASSLDRAGNTIYF. The CDR3 DNA follows: TGTGCCAGCAGCTTAGACAGGGCTGGAAACACCATATATTTT.

V gene TRBV7-2 combines with J gene TRBJ2-7, with TRBD2 matching over 7 bases. CDR1 is SGHTA, CDR2 FQGNSA, per germline. CDR3 length equals 15 residues. Trimming removed 1 base from V and 0 bases from J; junction bases left unmatched: 3. CDR3 bases: TGTGCCAGCAGCTTAGGGCGCGGGAGCTCCTACGAGCAGTACTTC. Encoded protein: CASSLGRGSSYEQYF.

The chain couples TRBV18 to TRBJ1-5; TRBD1 aligns across 8 bases. This CDR3 is 15 amino acids long. Unmatched junction bases numbered 7, after V lost 6 bases and J lost 3 bases. Germline V gene sequence: CDR1 KGHSH, CDR2 LQKENI. In DNA form, the CDR3 reads TGTGCCAGCTCGGAGGGACAGGCTCTCAATCAGCCCCAGCATTTT. This encodes CASSEGQALNQPQHF.

The CDR3 coding sequence is TGTGCCAGCAGCCCTCTGACAGTGACCTCTCCCAATCAGCCCCAGCATTTT. Its protein is CASSPLTVTSPNQPQHF. The V gene is TRBV7-6, the J gene TRBJ1-5; the D gene is possibly TRBD1 (5 bases). The CDR3 runs 17 residues. Trimming took 5 bases from V and 3 from J, leaving 20 bases between them. CDR1 and CDR2 (germline): SGHVS, FNYEAQ.

The chain joins TRBV28 to TRBJ1-4, with 8 bases that match TRBD1. After removal of 1 base from V and 8 bases from J, the junction contained 12 bases not matched to a gene. Germline V gene data show CDR1 as MDHEN and CDR2 as SYDVKM. The CDR3 has 17 residues. CDR3 nucleotides: TGTGCCAGCAGTTTATTTTCGGAGAGGACAGGGAGAGAAAAACTGTTTTTT. Translation gives CASSLFSERTGREKLFF. Filled out from reference TRBV28 and TRBJ1-4, the complete variable domain reads DVKVTQSSRYLVKRTGEKVFLECVQDMDHENMFWYRQDPGLGLRLIYFSYDVKMKEKGDIPEGYSVSREKKERFSLILESASTNQTSMYLCASSLFSERTGREKLFFGSGTQLSVL.

The chain joins TRBV3-1 (or the pseudogene TRBV3-2) to TRBJ2-5, with D maybe TRBD1 (6 bases). The length of the CDR3 is 17 residues. Germline loops: CDR1 LGHDT, CDR2 YNNKEL (reference sequence). The V end lost 4 bases, the J end lost 5 bases, and 23 bases lay between the germline ends. The CDR3: CASSLRPLQGTRETQYF. The CDR3 DNA is TGTGCCAGCAGCCTCAGGCCCCTACAGGGAACAAGGGAGACCCAGTACTTC.

The chain links TRBV7-6 to TRBJ2-1; TRBD1 might be the D (6 bases). V dropped 3 bases and J dropped 8 bases, with 11 bases sitting between them. Germline values: CDR1 SGHVS, CDR2 FNYEAQ. The CDR3 runs 13 residues. The CDR3 nucleotides are TGTGCCAGCAGCTTGTCCAGGGGAGATGAGCAGTTCTTC. As protein: CASSLSRGDEQFF.

The V call is TRBV27, the J call TRBJ1-2; perhaps TRBD1 as D (5 bases). V lost 6 bases to trimming and J lost 0 bases, with 14 bases between them. The CDR3 consists of 15 residues. Germline values: CDR1 MNHEY, CDR2 SMNVEV (reference sequence). The CDR3 here is CASSLRTPTNYGYTF. The CDR3 region has the DNA TGTGCCAGCAGCCTCCGGACACCGACTAACTATGGCTACACCTTC.

The chain recombines TRBV2 with TRBJ1-4; 8 nucleotides match TRBD1. CDR1 SNHLY and CDR2 FYNNEI come from the germline V gene. This CDR3 is 19 amino acids long. The junction had 16 bases not matched to a gene; V was cut back by 7 bases and J by 0 bases. The CDR3 reads CASTRQGLGLLSTNEKLFF. For the CDR3, the DNA is TGTGCCAGCACTAGACAGGGGTTGGGACTTCTGTCAACTAATGAAAAACTGTTTTTT.

The V and J genes are TRBV15 and TRBJ2-3; the match to TRBD2 covers 12 bases. CDR1 LNHNV and CDR2 YYDKDF come from the germline V gene (reference sequence). V was clipped by 5 bases and J by 4 bases; unmatched bases: 13. There are 18 residues in the CDR3. The CDR3 spells CATSRGASGGALADTQYF. The CDR3 DNA sequence: TGTGCCACCAGCCGGGGGGCTAGCGGGGGGGCCCTGGCAGATACGCAGTATTTT.

V usage is TRBV9 and J usage is TRBJ2-3, with unresolved D. Germline V gene lookup returns CDR1 SGDLS and CDR2 YYNGEE. Deletions cut 3 bases from V and 4 bases from J, with 18 bases between. The CDR3 has 16 residues. The CDR3 nucleotides read TGTGCCAGCAGCGGAAACTCCCTTTTTCCCTCAGATACGCAGTATTTT. As protein: CASSGNSLFPSDTQYF.

CDR3 region: CASSFGGLNTGELFF. Here the CDR3 DNA reads TGCGCCAGCAGCTTTGGAGGATTGAACACCGGGGAGCTGTTTTTT. V and J are TRBV5-1 and TRBJ2-2; D possibly corresponds to TRBD2 (5 bases). This CDR3 is built from 15 residues. Trimming stripped 2 bases from V and 1 base from J, with 9 bases between. Germline CDR1 reads SGHRS; CDR2 reads YFSETQ.

The chain carries TRBV11-1 and TRBJ2-5; 9 bases are shared with TRBD1. J was trimmed by 4 bases and V by 5 bases; bases with no gene match: 5. The CDR3 sequence is 14 residues long. CDR1 SGHAT and CDR2 FQDESV come from the germline V gene (reference sequence). The CDR3 loop reads CASSTGTGRETQYF. CDR3 bases: TGTGCCAGCAGCACTGGGACAGGGCGAGAGACCCAGTACTTC.

This clone was seen a few times. The rearrangement joins TRBV5-1 to TRBJ1-2, with D possibly TRBD1 on 6 matching bases. The CDR3 loop spans 14 amino acids. In germline, CDR1 is SGHRS, CDR2 YFSETQ. V shed 5 bases and J shed 8 bases, with 19 bases lying between them. CDR3: CASRRQETLEGYTF. The CDR3 DNA reads as TGCGCCAGCAGGCGACAGGAGACCTTAGAGGGCTACACCTTC. The variable domain in full, completed from reference TRBV5-1 and TRBJ1-2, reads KAGVTQTPRYLIKTRGQQVTLSCSPISGHRSVSWYQQTPGQGLQFLFEYFSETQRNKGNFPGRFSGRQFSNSRSEMNVSTLELGDSALYLCASRRQETLEGYTFGSGTRLTVV.